This is a list of T cell receptor beta chains from one sample in a study of OX40 agonist ivuxolimab in advanced cancers. The assay was immunoSEQ multiplex PCR, and TCRdb's table has in-frame clones only and misses some. The repertoire includes 80,000 or so clones, roughly 85% of them detected once, and approximately 2.2% sits in the top ten. The specimen comprised CD4+ or CD8+ T cells sorted from blood, sampled in a trial of the OX40 agonist ivuxolimab. Receptors were obtained from an adult with an advanced solid tumor such as melanoma, head and neck, liver or kidney cancer. CDR3s include the opening cysteine and the closing phenylalanine or tryptophan. D genes are given only for firm matches. Not all rows give a size; the values are once, few, many and, for expanded clones, a class.

clone size,D gene,J gene,V gene,CDR3 protein
few,-,TRBJ1-2,TRBV5-6,CASSLAGTSRGYGYTF
-,-,TRBJ2-3,TRBV7-2,CASSFRQADTQYF
-,TRBD2,TRBJ2-7,TRBV10-3,CAIKDGGYARSSYEQYF
-,-,TRBJ1-3,TRBV28,CASTFPGPSGNTIYF
-,TRBD1,TRBJ2-6,TRBV6-1,CASSGQGLTTGANVLTF
-,TRBD1,TRBJ1-2,TRBV11-2,CASRRQGDGYTF
-,-,TRBJ1-5,TRBV6-1,CASSEEGSSNQPQHF
-,TRBD2,TRBJ2-3,TRBV5-3,CARSRPLAGGIDTQYF
-,-,TRBJ1-1,TRBV10-3,CAIRLNTEAFF
-,-,TRBJ2-3,TRBV9,CASTLGGGRTDTQYF
few,-,TRBJ2-4,TRBV5-1,CASSLGSGLAKNIQYF
once,TRBD1,TRBJ2-7,TRBV28,CASSSIRPGTGYYEQYF
-,-,TRBJ1-2,TRBV7-9,CASSPEGRSGGYTF
-,TRBD1,TRBJ1-3,TRBV6-5,CASRWDRGLVNTIYF
-,TRBD2,TRBJ2-7,TRBV6-1,CASMRTSGSYEQYF
-,TRBD2,TRBJ2-3,TRBV6-5,CASRVTSGRPDTQYF
-,TRBD1,TRBJ1-2,TRBV19,CASSPAGTVYGYTF
-,-,TRBJ2-4,TRBV7-2,CASSFAGENIQYF
-,-,TRBJ1-3,TRBV2,CASSLQGARNTIYF
-,-,TRBJ2-3,TRBV7-9,CASSLPRSSTDTQYF
few,-,TRBJ1-1,TRBV29-1,CSVGGTEAFF
-,-,TRBJ2-1,TRBV7-2,CASSLGGTADYYNEQFF
-,TRBD1,TRBJ1-1,TRBV5-1,CASQAPGQPNTEAFF
few,TRBD2,TRBJ2-4,TRBV7-9,CASSLKREGPKNIQYF
once,TRBD2,TRBJ2-7,TRBV19,CASSRGRGRGEQYF
once,TRBD1,TRBJ1-2,TRBV7-9,CASSLVDRGAGYTF
once,-,TRBJ2-7,TRBV7-9,CASSLNPQQGSSYEQYF
-,-,TRBJ2-5,TRBV5-5,CASSLANREETQYF
-,TRBD2,TRBJ2-2,TRBV7-9,CASSFVREAGELFF
-,-,TRBJ2-1,TRBV27,CASTREGLQVNEQFF
-,TRBD1,TRBJ2-4,TRBV5-4,CASSSIGQGAGNIQYF
-,-,TRBJ1-3,TRBV5-4,CASSSSLRGEGNTIYF
-,TRBD1,TRBJ1-2,TRBV28,CASSPGTVYGYTF
-,TRBD1,TRBJ2-2,TRBV5-6,CASSWTGLNTGELFF
few,-,TRBJ2-3,TRBV12-2,CASRLLLAGGPPGTDTQYF
-,TRBD2,TRBJ2-2,TRBV6-5,CASSYGRGDTGELFF
-,-,TRBJ1-6,TRBV13,CASSLGGTADPLHF
-,-,TRBJ1-4,TRBV7-2,CASTVAGAVSTNEKLFF
-,-,TRBJ1-1,TRBV27,CASSLSRLIENTEAFF
-,-,TRBJ1-2,TRBV7-8,CASSLARDKGYTF